This T cell receptor beta chain was retrieved from a study of cytomegalovirus exposure and HLA in healthy donors. Study results and limitations: Specificity of a few CMV-associated chains for CMV antigens was verified in vitro. TCR beta chain V- and J-gene trimming was linked, in a later analysis, to a missense variant in DCLRE1C.

Concerning this clone: Antigen: not known.

Both 60 Vbeta primers and 13 Jbeta primers went into the PCR. Only in-frame clones appear in the TCRdb table, and some are missing; sequencing was by immunoSEQ multiplex PCR. The sample shows about 190,000 clones, about 90% of them seen only once. Every donor was a healthy person donating bone marrow. Input material: PBMCs. The TCR originated in a man aged 30-40 years in good health and CMV-seronegative.

CDR3 protein: CASSSTSGVGETQYF. CDR3 bases: TGTGCCAGCAGCTCGACTAGCGGGGTGGGTGAGACCCAGTACTTC. This rearrangement joins TRBV7-9 to TRBJ2-5; TRBD2 matches at 11 bases. From germline, CDR1 is SEHNR and CDR2 FQNEAQ (reference sequence). Losses at the gene ends were 4 bases for V and 5 bases for J; bases not matched to a gene: 6. CDR3 length equals 15 residues.